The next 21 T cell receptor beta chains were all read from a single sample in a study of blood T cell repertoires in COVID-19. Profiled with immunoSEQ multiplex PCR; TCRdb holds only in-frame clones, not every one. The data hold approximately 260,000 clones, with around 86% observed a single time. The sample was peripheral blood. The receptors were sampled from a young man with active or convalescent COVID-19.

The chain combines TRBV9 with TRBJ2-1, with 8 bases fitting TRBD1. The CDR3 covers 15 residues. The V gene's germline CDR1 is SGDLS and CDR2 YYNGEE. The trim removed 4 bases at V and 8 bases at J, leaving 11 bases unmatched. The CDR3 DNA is TGTGCCAGCAGCCCCGGGACAGGTACTTCGTATGAGCAGTTCTTC. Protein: CASSPGTGTSYEQFF.

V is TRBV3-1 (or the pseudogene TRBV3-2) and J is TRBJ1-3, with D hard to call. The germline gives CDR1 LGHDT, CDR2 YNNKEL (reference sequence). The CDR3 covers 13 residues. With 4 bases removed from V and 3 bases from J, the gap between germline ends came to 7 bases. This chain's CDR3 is CASSPNIGNTIYF. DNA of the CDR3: TGTGCCAGCAGCCCCAACATTGGAAACACCATATATTTT.

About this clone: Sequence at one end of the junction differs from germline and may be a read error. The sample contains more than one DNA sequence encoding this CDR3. For the CDR3, the DNA is TGTGCCAGCAGCTTATCACGAGAAGAGACCCAGTACTTC. Its protein is CASSLSREETQYF. The chain has TRBV5-1 and TRBJ2-5; D is unresolved. Germline lookup yields CDR1 SGHRS and CDR2 YFSETQ. This CDR3 is built from 13 residues.

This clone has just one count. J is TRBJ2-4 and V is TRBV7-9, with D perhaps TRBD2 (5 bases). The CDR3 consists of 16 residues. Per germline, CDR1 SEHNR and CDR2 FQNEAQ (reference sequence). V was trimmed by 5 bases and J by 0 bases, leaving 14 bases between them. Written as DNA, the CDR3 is TGTGCCAGCAGCCAATCGAGTGGACTAGCCAAAAACATTCAGTACTTC. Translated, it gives CASSQSSGLAKNIQYF.

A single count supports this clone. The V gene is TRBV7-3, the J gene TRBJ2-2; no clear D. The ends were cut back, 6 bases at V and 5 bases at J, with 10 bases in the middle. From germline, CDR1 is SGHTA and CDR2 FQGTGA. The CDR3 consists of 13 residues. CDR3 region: CASRKTGTGELFF. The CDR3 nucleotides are TGTGCCAGCAGAAAAACGGGTACCGGGGAGCTGTTTTTT.

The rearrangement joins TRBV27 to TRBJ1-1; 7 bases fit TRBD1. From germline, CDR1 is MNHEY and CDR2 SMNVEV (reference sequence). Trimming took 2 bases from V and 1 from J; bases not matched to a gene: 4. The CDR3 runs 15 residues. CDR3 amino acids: CASSLTGTANTEAFF. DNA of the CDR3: TGTGCCAGCAGTTTAACCGGGACAGCGAACACTGAAGCTTTCTTT.

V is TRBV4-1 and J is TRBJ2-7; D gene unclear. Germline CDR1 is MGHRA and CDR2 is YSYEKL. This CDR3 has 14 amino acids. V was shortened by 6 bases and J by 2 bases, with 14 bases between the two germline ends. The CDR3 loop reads CASSPPLRAYEQYF. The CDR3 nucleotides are TGCGCCAGCAGTCCACCGCTGCGTGCCTACGAGCAGTACTTC.

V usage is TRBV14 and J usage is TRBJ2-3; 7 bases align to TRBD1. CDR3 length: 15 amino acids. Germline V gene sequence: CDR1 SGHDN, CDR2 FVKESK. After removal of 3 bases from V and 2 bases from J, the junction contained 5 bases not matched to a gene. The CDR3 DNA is TGTGCCAGCAGCCATCTGGGACAGATCACAGATACGCAGTATTTT. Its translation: CASSHLGQITDTQYF.

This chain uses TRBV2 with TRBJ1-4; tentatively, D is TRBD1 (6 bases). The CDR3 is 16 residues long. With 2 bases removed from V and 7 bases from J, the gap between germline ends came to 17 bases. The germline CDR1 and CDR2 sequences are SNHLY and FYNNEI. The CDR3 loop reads CASSEKGVVLREKLFF. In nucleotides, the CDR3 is TGTGCCAGCAGTGAAAAGGGGGTGGTGCTCCGTGAAAAACTGTTTTTT.

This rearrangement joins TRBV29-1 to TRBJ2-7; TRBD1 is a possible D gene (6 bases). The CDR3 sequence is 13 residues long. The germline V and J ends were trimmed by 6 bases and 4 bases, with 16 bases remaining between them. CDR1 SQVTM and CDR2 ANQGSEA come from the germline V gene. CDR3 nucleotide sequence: TGCAGCGTCCACACCGGGACAACGTACGAGCAGTACTTC. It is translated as CSVHTGTTYEQYF.

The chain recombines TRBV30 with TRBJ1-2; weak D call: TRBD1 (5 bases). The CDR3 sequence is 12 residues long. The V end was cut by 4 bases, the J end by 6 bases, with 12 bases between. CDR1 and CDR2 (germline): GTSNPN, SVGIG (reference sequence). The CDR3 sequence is CAWNRYGDGYTF. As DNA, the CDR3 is TGTGCCTGGAACAGGTATGGGGATGGCTACACCTTC.

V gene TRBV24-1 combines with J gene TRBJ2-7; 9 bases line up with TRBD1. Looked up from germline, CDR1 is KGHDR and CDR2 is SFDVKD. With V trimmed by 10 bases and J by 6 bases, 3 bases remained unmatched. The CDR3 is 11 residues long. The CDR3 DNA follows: TGTGCCACGGGACAGGGCCGCGAGCAGTACTTC. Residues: CATGQGREQYF.

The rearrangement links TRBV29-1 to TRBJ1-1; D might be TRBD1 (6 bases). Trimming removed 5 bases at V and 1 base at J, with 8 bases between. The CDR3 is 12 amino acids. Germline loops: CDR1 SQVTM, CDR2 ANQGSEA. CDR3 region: CSVQQGNTEAFF. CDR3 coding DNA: TGCAGCGTTCAACAGGGGAACACTGAAGCTTTCTTT.

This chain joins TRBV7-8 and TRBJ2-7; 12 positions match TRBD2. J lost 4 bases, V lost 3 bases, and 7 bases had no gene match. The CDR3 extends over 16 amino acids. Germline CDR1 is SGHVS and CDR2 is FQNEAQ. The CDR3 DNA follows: TGTGCCAGCAGCTTCGGACTAGCGGGATTAGGATACGAGCAGTACTTC. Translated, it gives CASSFGLAGLGYEQYF.

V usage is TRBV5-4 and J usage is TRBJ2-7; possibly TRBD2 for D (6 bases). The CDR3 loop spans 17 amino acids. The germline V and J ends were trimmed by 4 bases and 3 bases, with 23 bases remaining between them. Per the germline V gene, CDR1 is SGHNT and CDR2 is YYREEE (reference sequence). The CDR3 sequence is CASSGGTAKGSFYEQYF. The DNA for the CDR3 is TGTGCCAGCAGCGGAGGGACCGCAAAGGGATCCTTCTACGAGCAGTACTTC.

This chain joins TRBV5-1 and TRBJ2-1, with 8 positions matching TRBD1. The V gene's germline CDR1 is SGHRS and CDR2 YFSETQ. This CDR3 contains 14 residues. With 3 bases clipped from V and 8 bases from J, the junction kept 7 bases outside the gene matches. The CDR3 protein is CASSSGGAADEQFF. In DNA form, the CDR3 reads TGCGCCAGCAGCTCAGGGGGCGCAGCGGATGAGCAGTTCTTC.

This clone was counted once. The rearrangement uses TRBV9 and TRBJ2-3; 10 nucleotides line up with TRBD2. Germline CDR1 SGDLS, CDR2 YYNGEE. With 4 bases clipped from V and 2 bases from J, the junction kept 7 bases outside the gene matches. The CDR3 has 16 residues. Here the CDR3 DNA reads TGTGCCAGCAGCCCAAGAGCGGGAGGGATCACAGATACGCAGTATTTT. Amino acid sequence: CASSPRAGGITDTQYF.

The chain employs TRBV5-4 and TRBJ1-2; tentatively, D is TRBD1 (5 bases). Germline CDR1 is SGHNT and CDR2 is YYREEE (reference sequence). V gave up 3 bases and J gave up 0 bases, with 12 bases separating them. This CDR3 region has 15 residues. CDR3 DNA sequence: TGTGCCAGCAGCTCGGGACTCCCAGCTAACTATGGCTACACCTTC. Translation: CASSSGLPANYGYTF.

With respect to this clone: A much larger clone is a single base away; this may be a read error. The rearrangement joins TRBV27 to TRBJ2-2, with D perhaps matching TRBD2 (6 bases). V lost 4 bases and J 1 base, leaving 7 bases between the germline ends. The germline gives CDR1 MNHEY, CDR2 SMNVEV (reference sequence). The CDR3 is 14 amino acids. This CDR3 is CASSYGGNTGELFF. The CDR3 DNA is TGTGCCAGCAGTTACGGGGGGAACACCGGGGAGCTGTTTTTT.

As DNA, the CDR3 is TGTGCCAGCAGCTTAGCCCCGGGGGAGAACTACGAGCAGTACTTC. Protein sequence: CASSLAPGENYEQYF. V gene TRBV7-8 combines with J gene TRBJ2-7, with D tentatively TRBD2 (6 bases). Germline V gives CDR1 SGHVS, CDR2 FQNEAQ. Trimming removed 0 bases at V and 3 bases at J, with 12 bases between. The length of the CDR3 is 15 residues.

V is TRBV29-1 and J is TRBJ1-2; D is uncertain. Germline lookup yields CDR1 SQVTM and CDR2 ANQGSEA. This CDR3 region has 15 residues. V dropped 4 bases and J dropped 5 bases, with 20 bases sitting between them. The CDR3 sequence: CSVVDPLGSKYGYTF. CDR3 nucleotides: TGCAGCGTTGTAGATCCCCTGGGGAGCAAGTATGGCTACACCTTC. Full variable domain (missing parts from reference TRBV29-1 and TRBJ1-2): SAVISQKPSRDICQRGTSLTIQCQVDSQVTMMFWYRQQPGQSLTLIATANQGSEATYESGFVIDKFPISRPNLTFSTLTVSNMSPEDSSIYLCSVVDPLGSKYGYTFGSGTRLTVV.